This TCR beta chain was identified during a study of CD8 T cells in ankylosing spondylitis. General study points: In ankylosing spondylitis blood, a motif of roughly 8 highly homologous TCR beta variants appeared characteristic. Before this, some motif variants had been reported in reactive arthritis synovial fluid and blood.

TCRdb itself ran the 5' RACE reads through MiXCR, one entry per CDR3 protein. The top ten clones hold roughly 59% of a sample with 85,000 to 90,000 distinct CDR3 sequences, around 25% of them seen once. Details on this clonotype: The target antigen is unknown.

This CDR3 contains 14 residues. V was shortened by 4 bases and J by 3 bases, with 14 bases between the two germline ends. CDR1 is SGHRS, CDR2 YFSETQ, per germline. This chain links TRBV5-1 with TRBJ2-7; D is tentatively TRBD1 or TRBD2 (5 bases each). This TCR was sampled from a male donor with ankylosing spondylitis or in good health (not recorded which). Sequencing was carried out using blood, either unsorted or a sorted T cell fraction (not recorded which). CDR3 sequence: CASSRRDDLYEQYF. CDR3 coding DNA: TGCGCCAGCAGCCGCAGGGACGACCTCTACGAGCAGTACTTC.